The source of this T cell receptor beta chain is a study of T-cell reconstitution after alpha-beta-depleted transplantation in children. Preparation of the TCRbeta library involved a method that used unique molecular identifiers. TCRdb itself ran the PCR reads through MiXCR, one entry per CDR3 protein. The sample records approximately 240,000 distinct CDR3 sequences, under 9.5% being singletons. Trimming removed 0 bases at V and 6 bases at J, with 14 bases between. This CDR3 comprises 15 residues. Looked up from germline, CDR1 is LGHNA and CDR2 is YSLEER. This clonotype was recorded many times. This TCR was recovered from a human donor who donated a stem cell graft to a child with acute lymphoblastic leukemia. This chain joins TRBV4-3 and TRBJ1-2, with unresolved D. Sequenced here: PBMCs from the stem cell graft donor, sampled from the stem cell graft. CDR3: CASSQDFDWANGYTF. The CDR3 nucleotides read TGCGCCAGCAGCCAAGATTTCGATTGGGCTAATGGCTACACCTTC.